The 10 T cell receptor beta chains below were found in one sample sequenced in a study of blood T cells in healthy people across ages (dated by TCRdb to 2014 to 2015). Receptors were amplified or captured by 5' RACE. The sample was run on an Illumina HiSeq 2500. A second 7 to 11 cycle PCR used a sample-barcoded 5' primer and a J-beta primer mix. TCRdb trimmed the raw reads at Q25, called clones with MiXCR and kept productive beta chains. Every CDR3 protein is listed once, alongside the most common genes and DNA of its rows. This sample lists about 1,400,000 distinct CDR3 sequences; roughly 40% were detected once. Clones ranked in the top ten supply roughly 7.9% of the sample. The sample taken for sequencing was blood. The receptor source for this set is a woman aged 18 to 35 in good health.

The rearrangement links TRBV6-6 to TRBJ2-7, with 9 bases that match TRBD1. J gave up 1 base and V 4 bases, and 8 bases lay outside the gene matches. This CDR3 is 16 amino acids long. Germline V gives CDR1 MNHNY, CDR2 SVGAGI (reference sequence). CDR3 bases: TGTGCCAGCAGTTCCTCGGGACAGGGTATATCCTACGAGCAGTACTTC. Amino acids: CASSSSGQGISYEQYF.

CDR3 nucleotide sequence: TGTGCCAGCAGTTTCTCCACCGGGACAGGGAATTCACCCCTCCACTTT. Translated: CASSFSTGTGNSPLHF. This sequence joins TRBV28 and TRBJ1-6; 9 bases line up with TRBD1. J gave up 7 bases and V 3 bases, and 7 bases lay outside the gene matches. Germline values: CDR1 MDHEN, CDR2 SYDVKM. The CDR3 spans 16 residues.

A few counts support this clonotype. The DNA of the CDR3 is TGTGCCATCAGCCGGTCTTCGGACACCATATATTTT. Translated: CAISRSSDTIYF. This rearrangement joins TRBV10-3 to TRBJ1-3, with D hard to call. CDR3 size: 12 residues. Trimming pared 6 bases from V and 8 bases from J, leaving 11 bases between. Germline CDR1 reads ENHRY; CDR2 reads SYGVKD.

The V call is TRBV7-9, the J call TRBJ2-1; D might be TRBD1 or TRBD2, each matching 5 bases. TRBJ2-7 matches the DNA end more closely, so the J call is doubtful. CDR3 length: 15 residues. The germline V gene encodes CDR1 SEHNR and CDR2 FQNEAQ (reference sequence). The CDR3 spells CASRTGLPSYNEQYF. In DNA, the CDR3 is TGTGCCAGCAGGACGGGGCTACCCTCCTACAATGAGCAGTACTTC.

This chain uses TRBV4-1 with TRBJ2-5, with 8 bases fitting TRBD2. The CDR3 is 15 amino acids. CDR1 MGHRA and CDR2 YSYEKL come from the germline V gene. With 2 bases clipped from V and 11 bases from J, the junction kept 13 bases outside the gene matches. In DNA form, the CDR3 reads TGCGCCAGCAGCCAAACCACAGGACCCCAGCGGGAGCAGTACTTC. Its protein product is CASSQTTGPQREQYF.

J is TRBJ2-3 and V is TRBV28; 7 nucleotides agree with TRBD1. The length of the CDR3 is 15 residues. Germline lookup yields CDR1 MDHEN and CDR2 SYDVKM. Unmatched junction bases numbered 6, after V lost 4 bases and J lost 2 bases. Here the CDR3 reads CASSSADRTTDTQYF. The CDR3 region has the DNA TGTGCCAGCAGTTCCGCGGACAGGACCACAGATACGCAGTATTTT.

J is TRBJ2-1 and V is TRBV6-5, with D tentatively TRBD1 (5 bases). Trimming cost V 2 bases and J 4 bases, with 18 bases left between them. Germline assignment: CDR1 MNHEY and CDR2 SVGAGI. This CDR3 comprises 17 residues. CDR3 nucleotide sequence: TGTGCCAGCAGTTACATCTGGGGCAGGGTGACATACAATGAGCAGTTCTTC. Translation: CASSYIWGRVTYNEQFF.

This clonotype has just a few counts. This chain connects TRBV5-1 to TRBJ2-5, with D maybe TRBD2 (5 bases). Trimming cost V 2 bases and J 1 base, with 15 bases left between them. The length of the CDR3 is 16 residues. Germline V gene data show CDR1 as SGHRS and CDR2 as YFSETQ. CDR3 loop: CASSLVGGQIQETQYF. DNA for the CDR3: TGCGCCAGCAGCTTAGTCGGCGGGCAGATCCAAGAGACCCAGTACTTC.

This clonotype was seen only a few times. The chain uses TRBV7-8 and TRBJ2-1; unclear D gene. Between the trimmed V and J ends, which lost 0 bases and 4 bases, there was a span of 13 bases. Germline assignment: CDR1 SGHVS and CDR2 FQNEAQ. The CDR3 spans 16 residues. CDR3 amino acids: CASSLARMRGYNEQFF. The CDR3 nucleotides read TGTGCCAGCAGCTTAGCGAGAATGCGTGGGTACAATGAGCAGTTCTTC.

This clonotype was observed a handful of times. V and J are TRBV4-1 and TRBJ1-5, with D possibly being TRBD1 (6 bases). With 0 bases removed from V and 2 bases from J, the gap between germline ends came to 8 bases. This CDR3 has 15 amino acids. Germline V gene data show CDR1 as MGHRA and CDR2 as YSYEKL. The CDR3 DNA sequence: TGCGCCAGCAGCCAAGAGGGGGCCGGCAATCAGCCCCAGCATTTT. Its translation: CASSQEGAGNQPQHF.